Sequencing of this TCR beta chain was carried out in a study of blood T cells in healthy people across ages. Study-wide points: Roughly linearly, TCR beta diversity per million T cells fell as age increased. A greater number of naive CD4+ cells and higher diversity distinguished long-lived donors from aged donors.

The germline V gene encodes CDR1 DFQATT and CDR2 SNEGSKA (reference sequence). This CDR3 comprises 13 residues. V was cut by 7 bases and J by 4 bases, with 14 bases left in between. This clonotype has just a few counts. Its antigen is not known. Sample-barcoded 5' priming and a J-beta primer mix drove a second PCR of about 6 to 12 cycles. TCRdb recomputed calls from the 5' RACE reads with MiXCR, one row per CDR3 protein. The sample lists over 500,000 distinct CDR3 sequences; about 26% were seen once. The same data also contributed to another study, on T cells of mothers and their children. According to that study: The donor cohort consisted of three healthy Caucasian mothers and their six children. Thymic selection, a shaping force on TCR recombination output, acts similarly in related and unrelated pairs.

This chain uses TRBV20-1 with TRBJ1-5; no reliable D call. The sequence was obtained from a boy aged 2-9 years in good health. What was sequenced was blood. The CDR3 spells CSVHPGLNQPQHF. The CDR3 DNA sequence: TGCAGTGTTCATCCGGGCCTTAATCAGCCCCAGCATTTT.